The 15 T cell receptor beta chains in this list originate from one sample, sequenced in a study of spatial heterogeneity in lung cancer. Time point in this sample: sample taken at primary tumor resection. The sequenced material consisted of unsorted whole RNA from tumor, nontumor lung or frozen PBMC. TCRdb re-analysed the 5' RACE reads in MiXCR, keeping a single row per CDR3 protein. In the table there are more than 20,000 distinct CDR3 sequences, about 4.5% of which are singletons. This specimen was PBMCs, taken at surgery. Every receptor here comes from a male donor with early-stage non-small cell lung cancer.

This clonotype was counted at least ten times. The chain employs TRBV29-1 and TRBJ2-1, with D possibly matching TRBD1 (6 bases). With 8 bases removed from V and 4 bases from J, the gap between germline ends came to 12 bases. Germline CDR1 reads SQVTM; CDR2 reads ANQGSEA. The CDR3 has 12 amino acids. As DNA, the CDR3 is TGCAGCCCAAGGGGGACATACAATGAGCAGTTCTTC. Translating it yields CSPRGTYNEQFF.

This clonotype was seen many times. This chain links TRBV6-6 with TRBJ2-5, with D tentatively TRBD1 or TRBD2 (6 bases each). The CDR3 has 13 residues. CDR1 and CDR2 (germline): MNHNY, SVGAGI (reference sequence). The V end lost 6 bases, the J end lost 11 bases, and 19 bases lay between the germline ends. CDR3 sequence (DNA): TGTGCCAGCAGGGACGGAGGGACAAATAGTCAGTACTTC. Protein: CASRDGGTNSQYF.

The V and J genes are TRBV5-1 and TRBJ2-3; no definite D call. CDR3 size: 15 residues. The V end was cut by 0 bases, the J end by 1 base, with 9 bases between. Germline values: CDR1 SGHRS, CDR2 YFSETQ. CDR3 DNA sequence: TGCGCCAGCAGCTTGGATCTTCTAGGCACAGATACGCAGTATTTT. This translates into CASSLDLLGTDTQYF.

This clonotype was picked up many times. This rearrangement joins TRBV20-1 to TRBJ2-7; 7 nucleotides line up with TRBD1. CDR1 is DFQATT and CDR2 is SNEGSKA in the germline V gene (reference sequence). The CDR3 is 14 residues long. J was trimmed by 0 bases and V by 3 bases; bases with no gene match: 5. The CDR3 nucleotides are TGCAGTGCTAGGGCAGGGGGTAGCTCCTACGAGCAGTACTTC. Encoded protein: CSARAGGSSYEQYF.

Ten or more counts support this clonotype. The chain employs TRBV5-1 and TRBJ1-4; no clear D. The CDR3 contains 13 residues. The germline gives CDR1 SGHRS, CDR2 YFSETQ. Trimming shortened V by 3 bases and J by 3 bases, and 6 bases separated the two germline ends. The CDR3 sequence is CASSSRPNEKLFF. CDR3 in DNA: TGCGCCAGCAGCTCCCGCCCTAATGAAAAACTGTTTTTT.

This clonotype was detected ten times or more. The rearrangement uses TRBV4-3 and TRBJ2-4, with a tentative D call TRBD2 (6 bases). V was clipped by 3 bases and J by 1 base, with 10 bases between them. The germline V gene has CDR1 LGHNA and CDR2 YSLEER. The CDR3 is 15 amino acids. As DNA, the CDR3 is TGCGCCAGCAGCCAGCAGGAGGGGGCCAAAAACATTCAGTACTTC. It is translated as CASSQQEGAKNIQYF.

This clonotype was observed at least ten times. This chain links TRBV20-1 with TRBJ1-1; D is perhaps TRBD1 (5 bases). The CDR3 contains 15 residues. Germline V gene lookup returns CDR1 DFQATT and CDR2 SNEGSKA (reference sequence). V dropped 5 bases and J dropped 0 bases, with 16 bases sitting between them. This CDR3 is CSASRGGGMNTEAFF. CDR3 coding DNA: TGCAGTGCTTCTCGTGGGGGAGGAATGAACACTGAAGCTTTCTTT.

This clonotype was seen ten or more times. The J gene is TRBJ2-5, the V gene TRBV7-8, with D maybe TRBD2 (5 bases). The CDR3 extends over 11 amino acids. CDR1 and CDR2 (germline): SGHVS, FQNEAQ. Deletions cut 8 bases from V and 5 bases from J, with 9 bases between. The CDR3: CASHSGETQYF. In DNA, the CDR3 is TGTGCCAGCCACTCGGGGGAGACCCAGTACTTC. The entire variable domain, with the rest obtained from reference TRBV7-8 and TRBJ2-5, is as follows: GAGVSQSPRYKVAKRGQDVALRCDPISGHVSLFWYQQALGQGPEFLTYFQNEAQLDKSGLPSDRFFAERPEGSVSTLKIQRTQQEDSAVYLCASHSGETQYFGPGTRLLVL.

The chain joins TRBV3-2 to TRBJ2-1; TRBD2, the table's D call, lacks a check against the DNA. TRBV3-2 is given as a pseudogene. This CDR3 has 14 residues. The CDR3 nucleotides are TGTGCCAGCAGCCAAGATTGGGGAGGAATTGAGCAGTTCTTC. Its translation: CASSQDWGGIEQFF.

This clonotype was observed a handful of times. The chain links TRBV5-6 to TRBJ2-1; D may be TRBD2 (6 bases). V gave up 3 bases and J gave up 7 bases, with 17 bases separating them. The CDR3 length is 15 residues. The germline V gene has CDR1 SGHDT and CDR2 YYEEEE. The CDR3 DNA is TGTGCCAGCAGCTGGCGGGGCCCCGGAGGGAATGAGCAGTTCTTC. This gives the protein CASSWRGPGGNEQFF.

This clonotype was seen at least ten times. This rearrangement joins TRBV7-9 to TRBJ2-1; D tentatively reads TRBD1 or TRBD2 (5 bases each). This CDR3 spans 16 amino acids. Trimming removed 5 bases from V and 10 bases from J, with 24 bases in between. CDR1 and CDR2 from the germline V gene are SEHNR and FQNEAQ (reference sequence). The CDR3 region has the DNA TGTGCCAGCAGCCGCGGCCAACCGGGACCGAACCCCGAGCAGTTCTTC. Amino acid sequence: CASSRGQPGPNPEQFF.

This clonotype was seen at least ten times. The chain combines TRBV9 with TRBJ1-2, with unresolved D. The CDR3 covers 16 residues. Germline V CDR1 and CDR2: SGDLS, YYNGEE. Trimming cost V 0 bases and J 6 bases, with 18 bases left between them. This chain's CDR3 is CASSVGLGQTLDGYTF. DNA of the CDR3: TGTGCCAGCAGCGTAGGGCTTGGGCAGACCCTCGATGGCTACACCTTC.

Relative to its sample, this clonotype is medium-sized. The V and J genes are TRBV14 and TRBJ2-3; the D is unclear. The V and J ends lost 3 bases and 7 bases respectively, with 17 bases between them. Germline V gene data show CDR1 as SGHDN and CDR2 as FVKESK. CDR3 length: 15 amino acids. CDR3 nucleotide sequence: TGTGCCAGCAGCCAGGGCTTCGGACCCCTGAATACGCAGTATTTT. This gives the protein CASSQGFGPLNTQYF.

There are many counts of this clonotype. The chain employs TRBV12-3 or TRBV12-4 and TRBJ2-3; the D is unclear. Trimming shortened V by 6 bases and J by 1 base, and 11 bases separated the two germline ends. The CDR3 runs 14 residues. The CDR3 loop reads CASSPGLRTDTQYF. The CDR3 nucleotides are TGTGCCAGCAGCCCCGGGCTCCGCACAGATACGCAGTATTTT.

This clonotype was recorded at least ten times. The chain recombines TRBV20-1 with TRBJ2-5; 8 bases fit TRBD2. The V and J ends lost 0 bases and 2 bases, in that order; junction bases with no gene match: 2. CDR1 DFQATT and CDR2 SNEGSKA come from the germline V gene (reference sequence). The CDR3 has 14 residues. CDR3 bases: TGCAGTGCTAGAGAGGCTAGCGGGCAAGAGACCCAGTACTTC. Translating gives CSAREASGQETQYF.